Shown below are 29 T cell receptor beta chains from a single sample sequenced in a study of tumor-infiltrating lymphocytes in primary liver carcinoma. Production of TCR beta cDNA used around 500 ng total RNA together with a constant-region primer. Slightly modified ARM-PCR, run as three nested multiplex PCR rounds, produced the TCR beta libraries. Amplification in the first two PCR rounds was performed using TRBV1-TRBV30 forward primers and a C-beta reverse primer for roughly 9 cycles each. TCRdb recomputed calls from the multiplex PCR reads with MiXCR, one row per CDR3 protein. The table shows 100,000 or so distinct CDR3 sequences, with approximately 68% occurring only once. It was from 20-30 mg of unsorted bulk tissue that RNA and DNA were co-extracted. Specimen: liver tumor tissue from sampling region 5. Subset specified: tumor region T5, tumor centre. These receptors originate from a woman aged 55-69 years with primary liver carcinoma and hepatitis B virus infection.

About this clonotype: The missing conserved phenylalanine or tryptophan at the end of this CDR3 makes a read error likely. The chain employs TRBV28 and TRBJ1-2; the D gene is possibly TRBD1 (5 bases). The germline CDR1 and CDR2 sequences are MDHEN and SYDVKM. This CDR3 region has 12 residues. The CDR3 bases are TGTGCCACCTGGGGGATTAACTTTGGCTACACCTCC. Amino acids: CATWGINFGYTS.

J is TRBJ2-3 and V is TRBV14; D unresolved. The V end lost 2 bases, the J end lost 11 bases, and 11 bases lay between the germline ends. Germline assignment: CDR1 SGHDN and CDR2 FVKESK. The CDR3 loop spans 12 amino acids. The CDR3 region is CASSQPDRMQYF. The CDR3 bases are TGTGCCAGCAGCCAACCGGATAGGATGCAGTATTTT.

This clonotype was counted ten times or more. The chain employs TRBV10-3 and TRBJ2-2, with D hard to call. V shed 11 bases and J shed 8 bases, with 15 bases lying between them. Germline assignment: CDR1 ENHRY and CDR2 SYGVKD. This CDR3 is built from 12 residues. For the CDR3, the DNA is TGTGCCGTCCGACGTAGTACAGGGGAGCTGTTTTTT. Protein: CAVRRSTGELFF.

This clonotype occurred a few times. This sequence joins TRBV28 and TRBJ2-5; D is ambiguous. The length of the CDR3 is 17 residues. V shed 5 bases and J shed 2 bases, with 21 bases lying between them. Germline CDR1 is MDHEN and CDR2 is SYDVKM. The CDR3 sequence: CASSKALPQLLQETQYF. The CDR3 DNA follows: TGTGCCAGCAGTAAAGCCCTCCCGCAGCTACTACAAGAGACCCAGTACTTC.

On this clonotype itself: The junction and the germline gene differ at one end; a read error may be behind it. This chain connects TRBV12-3 or TRBV12-4 to TRBJ2-1; 7 bases map to TRBD2. This CDR3 contains 16 residues. DNA of the CDR3: TGCGCCAGCAGCACCCGGACTAGTCTCCTCCCTGGTGGGCAGTTCTTC. Encoded protein: CASSTRTSLLPGGQFF.

About this clonotype itself: This may come from a read error, since a much larger clone is one base off. The chain has TRBV14 and TRBJ2-7; 9 bases align to TRBD2. The CDR3 consists of 16 residues. Germline V gene data show CDR1 as SGHDN and CDR2 as FVKESK. CDR3 DNA sequence: TGTGCCAGCAACCAAAAGTCCCGCCTAGCGGGAAACGAGCAGTACTTC. Translation: CASNQKSRLAGNEQYF. Together with reference TRBV14 and TRBJ2-7, the CDR3 gives the full variable domain: EAGVTQFPSHSVIEKGQTVTLRCDPISGHDNLYWYRRVMGKEIKFLLHFVKESKQDESGMPNNRFLAERTGGTYSTLKVQPAELEDSGVYFCASNQKSRLAGNEQYFGPGTRLTVT.

The sample holds many counts of this clonotype. CDR3 bases: TGTGCCAGCAGTTTGAGTGGGGACGGGATCATGCTGTTTTTT. Its translation: CASSLSGDGIMLFF. V is TRBV12-3 or TRBV12-4 and J is TRBJ2-2; perhaps D is TRBD1 or TRBD2 (5 bases each). The CDR3 has 14 residues. Trimming shortened V by 3 bases and J by 13 bases, and 18 bases separated the two germline ends.

As to this clonotype: Relative to the germline gene, one junction end is altered; a read error may explain this. The chain has TRBV11-2 and TRBJ2-7; 8 nucleotides line up with TRBD2. There are 18 residues in the CDR3. Per the germline V gene, CDR1 is SGHAT and CDR2 is FQNNGV. Written as DNA, the CDR3 is TGTGTCAGCAGCTTAGGTGGGGTCAGTCTAGCGGGTCCCTACGAGCAGTACTTC. It yields the protein CVSSLGGVSLAGPYEQYF.

As to this clonotype: The germline gene is not matched at one end of the junction; a read error may be the cause. The genes are TRBV11-1 and TRBJ2-3, with D perhaps TRBD2 (5 bases). This CDR3 contains 14 residues. Looked up from germline, CDR1 is SGHAT and CDR2 is FQDESV (reference sequence). Written as DNA, the CDR3 is TGTGCCAGCAGCTTTAGGCAATGTGAGGGAGAGTCTCACTTT. It translates to CASSFRQCEGESHF.

With regard to this clonotype: The CDR3 carries no conserved terminal phenylalanine or tryptophan, so it likely arises from a read error. This chain connects TRBV11-2 to TRBJ2-1; a possible D gene is TRBD2 (5 bases). V lost 4 bases to trimming and J lost 10 bases, with 17 bases between them. Per germline, CDR1 SGHAT and CDR2 FQNNGV. CDR3 length: 14 amino acids. The chain's CDR3 is CASSSDSRYREQFS. In DNA form, the CDR3 reads TGTGCCAGCAGCTCGGACTCGAGGTATAGGGAGCAGTTCTCC.

A remark on this clonotype: This may come from a read error, since a much larger clone is one base off. This chain links TRBV7-8 with TRBJ2-2, with D uncertain. This CDR3 is 14 amino acids long. Germline V gene data show CDR1 as SGHVS and CDR2 as FQNEAQ. The CDR3 here is CANSSQRSKRELFF. The CDR3 DNA reads TGTGCCAACAGCTCCCAACGGAGCAAAAGGGAGCTGTTTTTT.

The sample holds many counts of this clonotype. The rearrangement joins TRBV12-3 or TRBV12-4 to TRBJ2-1, with D possibly being TRBD2 (5 bases). The CDR3 covers 14 residues. The ends were cut back, 3 bases at V and 7 bases at J, with 13 bases in the middle. The CDR3 sequence is CASSLGLARNEQFF. The CDR3 nucleotides read TGTGCCAGCAGTTTGGGCCTAGCTAGGAATGAGCAGTTCTTC.

Points on this clonotype: Given a much more abundant clone one base away, this may be a read error. The gene calls are TRBV7-9 and TRBJ1-4; no firm D call. Germline CDR1 and CDR2: SEHNR and FQNEAQ (reference sequence). The germline V and J ends were trimmed by 2 bases and 4 bases, with 11 bases remaining between them. This CDR3 spans 15 amino acids. Here the CDR3 reads CASSLIRGVNEKLFF. DNA of the CDR3: TGTGCCAGCAGCTTAATACGGGGAGTTAATGAAAAACTGTTTTTT.

At least ten counts were recorded for this clonotype. This chain links TRBV13 with TRBJ1-5, with D unresolved. The V and J ends lost 5 bases and 1 base respectively, with 12 bases between them. CDR1 and CDR2 (germline): PRHDT, FYEKMQ (reference sequence). This CDR3 has 15 amino acids. The CDR3 protein is CASSLRLGSNQPQHF. The CDR3 DNA reads as TGTGCCAGCAGCCTAAGGTTAGGGAGCAATCAGCCCCAGCATTTT.

Regarding this clonotype: It may be a read error: a sequence one base away is much more abundant. The chain links TRBV19 to TRBJ2-5; 11 bases line up with TRBD2. After removal of 8 bases from V and 0 bases from J, the junction contained 5 bases not matched to a gene. Germline CDR1 and CDR2: LNHDA and SQIVND (reference sequence). The CDR3 has 15 amino acids. CDR3 nucleotides: TGTGCCAGTTCGACTAGCGGGATGTACCAAGAGACCCAGTACTTC. It is translated as CASSTSGMYQETQYF.

This rearrangement joins TRBV6-5 to TRBJ2-3; 12 bases agree with TRBD1. V was pared by 11 bases and J by 4 bases, with 10 bases of the junction left unmatched. The CDR3 contains 15 residues. CDR1 is MNHEY and CDR2 is SVGAGI in the germline V gene. For the CDR3, the DNA is TGTGCCGGCACTTTTGGGACAGGGGGCGCAGATACGCAGTATTTT. As protein: CAGTFGTGGADTQYF.

The V call is TRBV11-2, the J call TRBJ2-1; 7 bases are a match to TRBD2. The germline V gene has CDR1 SGHAT and CDR2 FQNNGV. CDR3 length: 17 amino acids. V shed 1 base, J shed 15 bases, and the junction held 21 bases outside the gene matches. The DNA of the CDR3 is TGTGCCAGCAGCTTAGGTCTGGTAGTGGGAGGGCCGAATGAGGTGTTCTTC. This translates into CASSLGLVVGGPNEVFF.

This clonotype was observed a handful of times. It may be a read error: a sequence one base away is much more abundant. This sequence joins TRBV12-5 and TRBJ2-5; TRBD1 aligns across 9 bases. V trimming: 6 bases; J trimming: 5 bases; junction bases outside the gene matches: 7. The CDR3 covers 14 residues. The germline CDR1 and CDR2 sequences are LGHNT and FRNRAP. The CDR3 region has the DNA TGTGCTAGTGGCCAACAGGGGACAGGGGAGACCCAGTACTTC. This sequence encodes CASGQQGTGETQYF.

The V call is TRBV11-3, the J call TRBJ2-3; no clear D gene. Germline V CDR1 and CDR2: SGHNT, YENEEA. The CDR3 covers 13 residues. V lost 7 bases and J 2 bases, leaving 10 bases between the germline ends. CDR3 DNA sequence: TGTGCCAGCAACCCAACACCCACAGATACGCAGTATTTT. Protein sequence: CASNPTPTDTQYF.

This clonotype showed up many times. This chain connects TRBV4-1 to TRBJ1-3; D is uncertain. V lost 0 bases, J lost 0 bases, and 9 bases lay in between. CDR3 length: 16 residues. The germline V gene encodes CDR1 MGHRA and CDR2 YSYEKL. The CDR3 nucleotides read TGCGCCAGCAGCCAAGATCAACCCACCTCTGGAAACACCATATATTTT. Translation gives CASSQDQPTSGNTIYF.

To note about this clonotype: A much larger clone differs by one base, so this may be a read error. V gene TRBV10-3 combines with J gene TRBJ1-2; 10 positions match TRBD1. Germline V lookup: CDR1 ENHRY, CDR2 SYGVKD. Trimming removed 11 bases from V and 4 bases from J; junction bases left unmatched: 7. The CDR3 has 13 amino acids. The CDR3 reads CAFLGTGAYGYTF. DNA of the CDR3: TGTGCCTTCCTCGGGACAGGGGCCTATGGCTACACCTTC.

The J gene is TRBJ2-1, the V gene TRBV12-3 or TRBV12-4; possible D gene TRBD2, 5 bases. V lost 3 bases and J lost 6, with 15 bases in between. This CDR3 has 15 amino acids. DNA of the CDR3: TGTGCCAGCAGTTTGGCCCTAGCTGCAGTCAATGAGCAGTTCTTC. It encodes CASSLALAAVNEQFF.

This clonotype was seen many times. V gene TRBV29-1 combines with J gene TRBJ1-6; unclear D gene. The CDR3 covers 15 residues. From germline, CDR1 is SQVTM and CDR2 ANQGSEA. CDR3 nucleotides: TGCGCCGTACCACTAGGGAGCTCCTATAATTCACCCCTCCACTTT. Translating it yields CAVPLGSSYNSPLHF.

The rearrangement joins TRBV13 to TRBJ1-2; TRBD1 matches at 7 bases. Unmatched junction bases numbered 17, after V lost 9 bases and J lost 1 base. Germline V lookup: CDR1 PRHDT, CDR2 FYEKMQ (reference sequence). The CDR3 loop spans 17 amino acids. The CDR3 here is CARSPQLTGENNYGYTF. The CDR3, as DNA: TGTGCCAGGAGCCCCCAACTCACAGGGGAAAATAACTATGGCTACACCTTC. The variable domain in full, completed from reference TRBV13 and TRBJ1-2, reads AAGVIQSPRHLIKEKRETATLKCYPIPRHDTVYWYQQGPGQDPQFLISFYEKMQSDKGSIPDRFSAQQFSDYHSELNMSSLELGDSALYFCARSPQLTGENNYGYTFGSGTRLTVV.

There are many counts of this clonotype. This rearrangement joins TRBV7-8 to TRBJ2-7, with 11 bases identical to TRBD2. The CDR3 loop spans 15 amino acids. Per germline, CDR1 SGHVS and CDR2 FQNEAQ. Trimming cost V 5 bases and J 0 bases; bases outside gene matches: 3. The CDR3 DNA follows: TGTGCCAGCAGCCCGACTAGCGGGGTCTCCTACGAGCAGTACTTC. Protein product: CASSPTSGVSYEQYF.

Turning to this clonotype: At one end the junction does not follow the germline gene, possibly because of a read error. The chain links TRBV5-6 to TRBJ2-3; D is perhaps TRBD2 (6 bases). This CDR3 has 14 amino acids. In germline, CDR1 is SGHDT, CDR2 YYEEEE. CDR3: CASSRRAITDTRYF. The DNA of the CDR3 is TGTGCTAGCAGCCGGAGGGCGATCACAGATACGCGGTATTTT.

The V call is TRBV29-1, the J call TRBJ2-5; D gene uncertain. Trimming removed 5 bases at V and 1 base at J, with 11 bases between. The germline V gene encodes CDR1 SQVTM and CDR2 ANQGSEA. This CDR3 spans 13 amino acids. The CDR3 loop reads CSVQATFQETQYF. The CDR3 region has the DNA TGCAGCGTTCAAGCAACTTTCCAAGAGACCCAGTACTTC.

This clonotype has a handful of counts. Just one base apart from a much larger clone, this may be a read error. The gene calls are TRBV6-5 and TRBJ2-1; 9 bases fit TRBD1. The ends lost 2 bases at V and 10 bases at J; junction bases unmatched: 9. Germline assignment: CDR1 MNHEY and CDR2 SVGAGI. The CDR3 loop spans 15 amino acids. The CDR3 sequence is CASSYGGTGPGEQFF. The CDR3, as DNA: TGTGCCAGCAGTTACGGGGGGACAGGGCCGGGAGAGCAGTTCTTC.

The chain employs TRBV11-2 and TRBJ2-1; 7 bases match TRBD2. The CDR3 is 13 residues long. Trimming cost V 10 bases and J 10 bases; bases outside gene matches: 13. The germline gives CDR1 SGHAT, CDR2 FQNNGV. CDR3 residues: CANRLEPGGEQFF. Written as DNA, the CDR3 is TGTGCCAACAGGTTAGAACCGGGAGGAGAGCAGTTCTTC.